This T cell receptor (beta chain) was sequenced for a study of blood T cell repertoires in COVID-19. Per the study methods: The authors estimated nucleated cell counts from reference gene primer amplification. Libraries were prepared by immunoSEQ multiplex PCR; TCRdb keeps only in-frame clonotypes and omits some of them. D and trimming come from the DNA, and the V and J calls and clone size come from that table. This sample has around 180,000 clones; more than 75% occur once, and the top ten carry about 4.2%. V dropped 2 bases and J dropped 8; count of bases not matched to a gene: 8. The CDR3 has 14 residues. Germline lookup yields CDR1 SGHNT and CDR2 YYREEE (reference sequence).

Sequenced: peripheral blood. This clonotype originated in a human donor in a cohort sampled during active COVID-19. The V gene is TRBV5-4, the J gene TRBJ1-2; 8 bases align to TRBD1. In DNA form, the CDR3 reads TGTGCCAGCAGCTTTACAGGGGGTATAGACGGCTACACCTTC. Its protein product is CASSFTGGIDGYTF.